The 28 T cell receptor beta chains given below trace back to one sample, sequenced in a study of blood T cell repertoires in COVID-19. The data were produced by immunoSEQ multiplex PCR, yet TCRdb's version contains in-frame clones alone and is incomplete. The sample carries 95,000 to 150,000 clones, approximately 81% recorded once. Sample: peripheral blood. Every receptor here comes from a man between 60 and 70 years old with acute or convalescent COVID-19.

This clone rates as large (0.1 to 1%). The CDR3: CASSMGDRVIDEQYF. CDR3 in DNA: TGTGCCAGTAGTATGGGGGACAGGGTGATCGACGAGCAGTACTTC. The V gene is TRBV19, the J gene TRBJ2-7; 9 bases line up with TRBD1. Germline V gives CDR1 LNHDA, CDR2 SQIVND (reference sequence). This CDR3 contains 15 residues. The ends lost 3 bases at V and 5 bases at J; junction bases unmatched: 8.

V gene TRBV14 combines with J gene TRBJ2-7, with a tentative D call TRBD1 (6 bases). The germline CDR1 and CDR2 sequences are SGHDN and FVKESK. This CDR3 contains 14 residues. Trimming cost V 3 bases and J 2 bases, with 11 bases left between them. This CDR3 is CASSHSTGTYEQYF. The DNA for the CDR3 is TGTGCCAGCAGCCACTCGACAGGTACCTACGAGCAGTACTTC.

This clone was seen a handful of times. The chain combines TRBV5-1 with TRBJ2-7, with D maybe TRBD2 (5 bases). The CDR3 runs 15 residues. The germline V gene has CDR1 SGHRS and CDR2 YFSETQ. Trimming shortened V by 0 bases and J by 3 bases, and 13 bases separated the two germline ends. This CDR3 reads CASSLGPGSDYEQYF. CDR3 bases: TGCGCCAGCAGCTTGGGTCCCGGTAGCGACTACGAGCAGTACTTC.

The rearrangement uses TRBV5-1 and TRBJ1-1; possibly TRBD1 for D (5 bases). Germline CDR1 is SGHRS and CDR2 is YFSETQ. V was trimmed by 6 bases and J by 4 bases, leaving 10 bases between them. This CDR3 region has 12 residues. CDR3 in DNA: TGCGCCAGCATGGAGGGGAGCACTGAAGCTTTCTTT. Protein sequence: CASMEGSTEAFF. Combining the CDR3 with reference TRBV5-1 and TRBJ1-1 gives the whole variable domain KAGVTQTPRYLIKTRGQQVTLSCSPISGHRSVSWYQQTPGQGLQFLFEYFSETQRNKGNFPGRFSGRQFSNSRSEMNVSTLELGDSALYLCASMEGSTEAFFGQGTRLTVV.

The V call is TRBV3-1 (or the pseudogene TRBV3-2), the J call TRBJ2-3; D is perhaps TRBD2 (5 bases). This CDR3 is 16 amino acids long. V dropped 3 bases and J dropped 6 bases, with 19 bases sitting between them. CDR1 is LGHDT, CDR2 YNNKEL, per germline (reference sequence). The CDR3 region has the DNA TGTGCCAGCAGCCACTCCATCGAGCGCGGGTCGGATACGCAGTATTTT. This sequence encodes CASSHSIERGSDTQYF.

As DNA, the CDR3 is TGTGCCACCAGCAAGAGGGACAGGGATAGTGAAAAACTGTTTTTT. This sequence encodes CATSKRDRDSEKLFF. The V gene is TRBV15, the J gene TRBJ1-4; 9 nucleotides match TRBD1. The germline V gene encodes CDR1 LNHNV and CDR2 YYDKDF (reference sequence). The trim removed 4 bases at V and 7 bases at J, leaving 7 bases unmatched. The CDR3 has 15 residues.

The CDR3 coding sequence is TGTGCCACCAGTGACCCGGGACAGGGGCACCAAGAGACCCAGTACTTC. Its translation: CATSDPGQGHQETQYF. This chain connects TRBV24-1 to TRBJ2-5, with 10 bases that match TRBD1. This CDR3 comprises 16 residues. In germline, CDR1 is KGHDR, CDR2 SFDVKD. V was clipped by 4 bases and J by 0 bases; unmatched bases: 4.

The V call is TRBV7-3, the J call TRBJ1-1, with D possibly TRBD1 on 6 matching bases. The CDR3 length is 14 residues. V lost 6 bases to trimming and J lost 4 bases, with 15 bases between them. CDR1 and CDR2 (germline): SGHTA, FQGTGA. CDR3 bases: TGTGCCAGCAGACCACAGGGAAGTAGCACTGAAGCTTTCTTT. It codes for CASRPQGSSTEAFF.

The gene calls are TRBV19 and TRBJ2-1; the D gene is possibly TRBD2 (6 bases). The V gene's germline CDR1 is LNHDA and CDR2 SQIVND (reference sequence). CDR3 size: 13 residues. Trimming took 4 bases from V and 6 from J, leaving 10 bases between them. The CDR3 here is CASSNFGSNEQFF. CDR3 coding DNA: TGTGCCAGTAGTAACTTCGGGAGCAATGAGCAGTTCTTC.

J is TRBJ2-3 and V is TRBV23-1; 8 bases are shared with TRBD1. TRBV23-1 is reported as an ORF; its role is uncertain. V trimming: 4 bases; J trimming: 2 bases; junction bases outside the gene matches: 23. The CDR3 consists of 21 residues. This CDR3 reads CASSLQSRGKTGVGLTDTQYF. The CDR3 bases are TGCGCCAGCAGTCTTCAATCGAGGGGGAAGACAGGGGTCGGCCTCACAGATACGCAGTATTTT.

This clone was observed once. This chain links TRBV5-1 with TRBJ2-7; maybe TRBD1 (5 bases). The CDR3 is 16 amino acids. Germline V gene lookup returns CDR1 SGHRS and CDR2 YFSETQ. V gave up 4 bases and J gave up 0 bases, with 17 bases separating them. The CDR3 reads CASSQGVRLFSYEQYF. The CDR3 coding sequence is TGCGCCAGCAGCCAGGGTGTAAGGCTTTTCTCCTACGAGCAGTACTTC.

The rearrangement uses TRBV6-1 and TRBJ2-3, with 16 bases lining up with TRBD2. V was clipped by 0 bases and J by 4 bases; unmatched bases: 7. CDR1 and CDR2 from the germline V gene are MNHNS and SASEGT. The CDR3 sequence is 19 residues long. CDR3 amino acids: CASSEALGLAGGFPDTQYF. The DNA of the CDR3 is TGTGCCAGCAGTGAAGCGCTGGGACTAGCGGGAGGGTTCCCAGATACGCAGTATTTT.

V is TRBV6-5 and J is TRBJ2-3; TRBD2 agrees at 9 bases. The CDR3 runs to 14 residues. With V trimmed by 7 bases and J by 3 bases, 5 bases remained unmatched. The germline gives CDR1 MNHEY, CDR2 SVGAGI. Written as DNA, the CDR3 is TGTGCCAGCACCGCGGGGGGGGTTACAGATACGCAGTATTTT. It translates to CASTAGGVTDTQYF.

This CDR3 reads CASRMDSNYGYTF. The DNA of the CDR3 is TGTGCCAGCAGGATGGACAGTAACTATGGCTACACCTTC. The chain is built from TRBV14 and TRBJ1-2; possibly TRBD1 for D (6 bases). This CDR3 spans 13 amino acids. Looked up from germline, CDR1 is SGHDN and CDR2 is FVKESK. Trimming shortened V by 6 bases and J by 1 base, and 9 bases separated the two germline ends.

The chain is built from TRBV24-1 and TRBJ1-2; 7 bases match TRBD1. The junction had 0 bases not matched to a gene; V was cut back by 3 bases and J by 3 bases. The germline CDR1 and CDR2 sequences are KGHDR and SFDVKD. The CDR3 runs to 13 residues. In DNA form, the CDR3 reads TGTGCCACCAGTGATCAGGGGGACTATGGCTACACCTTC. This encodes CATSDQGDYGYTF.

The chain is built from TRBV6-5 and TRBJ2-5; 10 bases match TRBD1. The CDR3 runs to 16 residues. CDR1 is MNHEY, CDR2 SVGAGI, per germline. With 0 bases clipped from V and 4 bases from J, the junction kept 5 bases outside the gene matches. The CDR3 is CASSYSETGGGETQYF. CDR3 in DNA: TGTGCCAGCAGTTACTCGGAGACAGGGGGCGGAGAGACCCAGTACTTC.

This sequence joins TRBV5-1 and TRBJ1-1, with D perhaps matching TRBD1 (5 bases). Between the trimmed V and J ends, which lost 4 bases and 0 bases, there was a span of 16 bases. The germline V gene has CDR1 SGHRS and CDR2 YFSETQ. There are 16 residues in the CDR3. For the CDR3, the DNA is TGCGCCAGCAGCGGGAGGACGGACACTATGAACACTGAAGCTTTCTTT. This codes for CASSGRTDTMNTEAFF. Supplemented by reference TRBV5-1 and TRBJ1-1, the full variable domain reads KAGVTQTPRYLIKTRGQQVTLSCSPISGHRSVSWYQQTPGQGLQFLFEYFSETQRNKGNFPGRFSGRQFSNSRSEMNVSTLELGDSALYLCASSGRTDTMNTEAFFGQGTRLTVV.

The rearrangement links TRBV7-9 to TRBJ1-1; TRBD1 might be the D (6 bases). This CDR3 comprises 13 residues. Trimming left V 4 bases short and J 4 bases short, with 10 bases between. Germline V gene sequence: CDR1 SEHNR, CDR2 FQNEAQ (reference sequence). CDR3 loop: CASSYRALTEAFF. CDR3 DNA sequence: TGTGCCAGCAGCTACAGGGCACTCACTGAAGCTTTCTTT.

The gene calls are TRBV7-9 and TRBJ2-6; TRBD2 matches 9 bases. Germline trimming cut 6 bases from V and 1 base from J; bases unmatched to any gene: 7. Germline lookup yields CDR1 SEHNR and CDR2 FQNEAQ (reference sequence). The CDR3 totals 17 residues. The CDR3 DNA reads as TGTGCCAGCAGTCGCCTAGCGGGGAGGTCTGGGGCCAACGTCCTGACTTTC. The encoded protein is CASSRLAGRSGANVLTF. Looking up the rest from reference TRBV7-9 and TRBJ2-6 gives the full variable domain: DTGVSQNPRHKITKRGQNVTFRCDPISEHNRLYWYRQTLGQGPEFLTYFQNEAQLEKSRLLSDRFSAERPKGSFSTLEIQRTEQGDSAMYLCASSRLAGRSGANVLTFGAGSRLTVL.

The V gene is TRBV12-3 or TRBV12-4, the J gene TRBJ1-1, with a possible D match to TRBD1 (5 bases). The V gene lost 6 bases and the J gene lost 6 bases, with 11 bases spanning the gap. The CDR3 is 12 amino acids. CDR3 bases: TGTGCCAGCAGCAGGGATGAGGCTGAAGCTTTCTTT. Its protein product is CASSRDEAEAFF.

V is TRBV10-3 and J is TRBJ1-1; TRBD1 matches 10 bases. V was pared by 4 bases and J by 6 bases, with 5 bases of the junction left unmatched. Germline CDR1 reads ENHRY; CDR2 reads SYGVKD. The CDR3 runs 14 residues. CDR3 amino acids: CAISAGQGRAEAFF. CDR3 bases: TGTGCCATCAGTGCGGGACAGGGGAGGGCTGAAGCTTTCTTT.

The J gene is TRBJ1-4, the V gene TRBV28; D possibly corresponds to TRBD1 (5 bases). Per the germline V gene, CDR1 is MDHEN and CDR2 is SYDVKM. Trimming shortened V by 2 bases and J by 0 bases, and 10 bases separated the two germline ends. This CDR3 has 16 amino acids. CDR3 region: CASSLRQSATNEKLFF. CDR3 sequence (DNA): TGTGCCAGCAGTTTACGACAGTCTGCAACTAATGAAAAACTGTTTTTT.

This clone has only a few counts. The CDR3 region has the DNA TGTGCCAGCAGTGTGACAGGGGAGGCGTGGGGCTACACCTTC. Protein: CASSVTGEAWGYTF. This chain links TRBV2 with TRBJ1-2; 8 nucleotides align to TRBD1. The CDR3 runs 14 residues. The J segment lost 8 bases and the V segment lost 4 bases, leaving 9 bases of the junction unmatched. Germline V gives CDR1 SNHLY, CDR2 FYNNEI.

The chain uses TRBV12-3 or TRBV12-4 and TRBJ2-2; unclear D gene. This CDR3 contains 11 residues. V lost 6 bases and J lost 10, with 9 bases in between. CDR3 amino acids: CASSYSEELFF. In nucleotides, the CDR3 is TGTGCCAGCAGCTACTCCGAGGAGCTGTTTTTT.

V is TRBV3-1 (or the pseudogene TRBV3-2) and J is TRBJ1-1; weak D call: TRBD1 (6 bases). V dropped 1 base and J dropped 4 bases, with 10 bases sitting between them. This CDR3 region has 14 residues. Germline V gives CDR1 LGHDT, CDR2 YNNKEL (reference sequence). The CDR3 here is CASSQVGGRTEAFF. CDR3 DNA: TGTGCCAGCAGCCAAGTAGGGGGACGCACTGAAGCTTTCTTT.

This clone came up a few times. The rearrangement joins TRBV6-1 to TRBJ2-7, with 12 bases fitting TRBD2. The CDR3 runs to 17 residues. Per the germline V gene, CDR1 is MNHNS and CDR2 is SASEGT. V gave up 3 bases and J gave up 5 bases; unmatched junction bases: 11. The CDR3 is CASSDVTSGGSRDEQYF. In nucleotides, the CDR3 is TGTGCCAGCAGTGATGTGACTAGCGGGGGAAGCAGGGACGAGCAGTACTTC.

CDR3 amino acids: CASSYDGQGNDNEQFF. CDR3 nucleotide sequence: TGTGCCAGCAGTTACGACGGACAGGGAAACGACAATGAGCAGTTCTTC. The chain has TRBV6-2 or TRBV6-3 and TRBJ2-1; 8 nucleotides line up with TRBD1. This CDR3 comprises 16 residues. Germline CDR1 is MNHEY and CDR2 is SVGEGT. Trimming at V came to 2 bases and at J to 5 bases, leaving 8 bases not matched to a gene.

Only a few counts were recorded for this clone. The chain combines TRBV5-1 with TRBJ1-2, with D unresolved. Trimming removed 3 bases from V and 4 bases from J, with 7 bases in between. Germline V CDR1 and CDR2: SGHRS, YFSETQ. The CDR3 loop spans 12 amino acids. As DNA, the CDR3 is TGCGCCAGCAGCTCTCGAGGCTATGGCTACACCTTC. This codes for CASSSRGYGYTF.